What follows are 24 T cell receptor beta chains derived from one specimen sequenced in a study of blood T cell repertoires in COVID-19 (dated by TCRdb to 2020 to 2021). Library creation used the immunoSEQ multiplex PCR assay. Imported from immuneACCESS, the table was reduced by TCRdb to in-frame sequences with V and J called. These copies leave out some clones; in studies compared against another copy, an unresolved V gene accounts for under half, and the cause of the remainder is not known. The sample table shows some 310,000 clones, and 75% to 90% are seen once. The leading ten clones occupy approximately 2.9% of the sample. The sample taken for sequencing was peripheral blood. All receptors derive from a woman aged 25 to 45 with COVID-19, enrolled during active disease.

As DNA, the CDR3 is TGTGCCAGTAGTCCATGGACTAGCGGGAGGGGGCTTATCCAAGAGACCCAGTACTTC. It translates to CASSPWTSGRGLIQETQYF. The V and J genes are TRBV19 and TRBJ2-5, with TRBD2 matching 15 bases. Germline V gene data show CDR1 as LNHDA and CDR2 as SQIVND (reference sequence). This CDR3 contains 19 residues. Trimming cost V 5 bases and J 1 base; bases outside gene matches: 11. The full variable domain, completed using reference TRBV19 and TRBJ2-5, is DGGITQSPKYLFRKEGQNVTLSCEQNLNHDAMYWYRQDPGQGLRLIYYSQIVNDFQKGDIAEGYSVSREKKESFPLTVTSAQKNPTAFYLCASSPWTSGRGLIQETQYFGPGTRLLVL.

This sequence joins TRBV5-4 and TRBJ1-3; the match to TRBD1 covers 7 bases. The V gene end was trimmed by 5 bases and the J gene end by 1 base; junction bases not matched to a gene: 15. Germline CDR1 is SGHNT and CDR2 is YYREEE (reference sequence). The CDR3 extends over 18 amino acids. The CDR3 DNA is TGTGCCAGCAGTCTACGGGGACAGCGGGCCTTTTCTGGAAACACCATATATTTT. Protein sequence: CASSLRGQRAFSGNTIYF.

The chain recombines TRBV1 with TRBJ2-3; the table's D call, TRBD2, has no DNA check behind it. TRBV1 is recorded as a pseudogene. The CDR3 runs 16 residues. CDR3: CTSSRREREARDTQYF. The CDR3 nucleotides read TGCACCAGCAGCCGCCGAGAGCGGGAGGCCAGAGATACGCAGTATTTT.

Turning to this clone: The same CDR3 arises from other DNA sequences in this sample as well. The V gene is TRBV19, the J gene TRBJ1-1; D possibly corresponds to TRBD1 (5 bases). V lost 6 bases and J 4 bases, leaving 9 bases between the germline ends. Germline CDR1 LNHDA, CDR2 SQIVND (reference sequence). The CDR3 extends over 12 amino acids. The CDR3 nucleotides read TGTGCCAGTAGATGGGGGGGCACTGAAGCTTTCTTT. It encodes CASRWGGTEAFF.

The gene calls are TRBV4-1 and TRBJ1-2; no definite D call. The V gene lost 0 bases and the J gene lost 2 bases, with 10 bases spanning the gap. Germline-derived CDR1 and CDR2 are MGHRA and YSYEKL. This CDR3 region has 15 residues. In DNA, the CDR3 is TGCGCCAGCAGCCAAGATCTGAGGCTCAACTATGGCTACACCTTC. Amino acid sequence: CASSQDLRLNYGYTF.

This rearrangement joins TRBV3-1 (or the pseudogene TRBV3-2) to TRBJ1-1; D remains unclear. V dropped 1 base and J dropped 1 base, with 7 bases sitting between them. This CDR3 spans 14 amino acids. Germline V gene data show CDR1 as LGHDT and CDR2 as YNNKEL (reference sequence). In DNA form, the CDR3 reads TGTGCCAGCAGCCAAGCCAGGTCGAACACTGAAGCTTTCTTT. Translated: CASSQARSNTEAFF.

The genes are TRBV7-9 and TRBJ2-3; 8 bases are a match to TRBD2. The CDR3 runs to 15 residues. V gave up 5 bases and J gave up 4 bases; unmatched junction bases: 8. CDR1 is SEHNR and CDR2 is FQNEAQ in the germline V gene (reference sequence). For the CDR3, the DNA is TGTGCCAGCAGCCCCGGGACTAGTAGGGCAGATACGCAGTATTTT. It translates to CASSPGTSRADTQYF.

CDR3 region: CAWSERQLGYGYTF. The DNA for the CDR3 is TGTGCCTGGAGTGAGAGACAGCTTGGCTATGGCTACACCTTC. The chain has TRBV30 and TRBJ1-2, with D possibly being TRBD1 (5 bases). This CDR3 contains 14 residues. The germline V and J ends were trimmed by 1 base and 4 bases, with 13 bases remaining between them. CDR1 is GTSNPN and CDR2 is SVGIG in the germline V gene (reference sequence).

This chain uses TRBV5-6 with TRBJ1-3; D possibly corresponds to TRBD1 (6 bases). Per the germline V gene, CDR1 is SGHDT and CDR2 is YYEEEE. Deletions cut 0 bases from V and 3 bases from J, with 13 bases between. The CDR3 loop spans 16 amino acids. This CDR3 is CASSLVQLQGGNTIYF. The CDR3 nucleotides are TGTGCCAGCAGCTTGGTCCAATTACAGGGTGGAAACACCATATATTTT.

This chain joins TRBV7-2 and TRBJ2-5; TRBD1 aligns across 8 bases. Germline CDR1 reads SGHTA; CDR2 reads FQGNSA. V was pared by 5 bases and J by 2 bases, with 13 bases of the junction left unmatched. The CDR3 contains 17 residues. In DNA form, the CDR3 reads TGTGCCAGCAGCCTCCTGACAGGGGTGAGGGGACAAGAGACCCAGTACTTC. It specifies CASSLLTGVRGQETQYF.

V usage is TRBV5-1 and J usage is TRBJ1-1, with no clear D. Germline lookup yields CDR1 SGHRS and CDR2 YFSETQ. The V gene lost 4 bases and the J gene lost 0 bases, with 7 bases spanning the gap. This CDR3 contains 13 residues. The CDR3 nucleotides read TGCGCCAGCAGCCAAGCGGTGAACACTGAAGCTTTCTTT. Encoded protein: CASSQAVNTEAFF.

This rearrangement joins TRBV27 to TRBJ2-7; 7 nucleotides align to TRBD2. Germline V gene lookup returns CDR1 MNHEY and CDR2 SMNVEV (reference sequence). V lost 2 bases to trimming and J lost 3 bases; unmatched junction nucleotides: 1. The CDR3 is made up of 13 amino acids. The CDR3 reads CASSLGGGYEQYF. CDR3 bases: TGTGCCAGCAGTTTAGGGGGGGGCTACGAGCAGTACTTC.

The genes are TRBV12-3 or TRBV12-4 and TRBJ1-1, with D uncertain. The CDR3 contains 12 residues. V was clipped by 3 bases and J by 3 bases, with 5 bases between them. The chain's CDR3 is CASSLEDTEAFF. The CDR3 DNA follows: TGTGCCAGCAGTTTGGAGGACACTGAAGCTTTCTTT.

The chain couples TRBV11-3 to TRBJ2-2; maybe TRBD2 (6 bases). The germline V and J ends were trimmed by 4 bases and 0 bases, with 12 bases remaining between them. The CDR3 covers 16 residues. CDR1 and CDR2 (germline): SGHNT, YENEEA. The CDR3 region has the DNA TGTGCCAGCAGCTCCCGCGGGACGGCGAACACCGGGGAGCTGTTTTTT. This gives the protein CASSSRGTANTGELFF.

This clone has just one count. Other nucleotide sequences in the sample specify the same CDR3. The V and J genes are TRBV5-4 and TRBJ2-3, with D maybe TRBD1 (6 bases). The germline V gene encodes CDR1 SGHNT and CDR2 YYREEE (reference sequence). V lost 0 bases to trimming and J lost 6 bases, with 8 bases between them. This CDR3 has 13 residues. The CDR3 loop reads CASSLAGADTQYF. The CDR3 DNA reads as TGTGCCAGCAGCTTGGCAGGGGCCGATACGCAGTATTTT.

The V and J genes are TRBV19 and TRBJ2-1, with 11 bases lining up with TRBD1. J was trimmed by 8 bases and V by 4 bases; bases with no gene match: 7. Germline CDR1 LNHDA, CDR2 SQIVND (reference sequence). The CDR3 is made up of 15 amino acids. In DNA, the CDR3 is TGTGCCAGTAGTAGGATGGGACAGGGGGTAGATGAGCAGTTCTTC. Translated: CASSRMGQGVDEQFF.

The table lists this clone with a few counts. The chain is built from TRBV28 and TRBJ2-7; 12 nucleotides agree with TRBD2. CDR3 length: 17 amino acids. V shed 3 bases and J 4 bases; nucleotides not matched to a gene: 10. Germline CDR1 and CDR2: MDHEN and SYDVKM. Here the CDR3 reads CASSLPSTSGRGYEQYF. CDR3 nucleotides: TGTGCCAGCAGTTTGCCGTCGACTAGCGGGAGAGGATACGAGCAGTACTTC.

This chain joins TRBV27 and TRBJ1-2, with D unclear. CDR3 size: 14 residues. Per germline, CDR1 MNHEY and CDR2 SMNVEV (reference sequence). The germline V and J ends were trimmed by 7 bases and 4 bases, with 16 bases remaining between them. Here the CDR3 DNA reads TGTGCCAGCACCCCCACACCCTTTGGCTATGGCTACACCTTC. The encoded protein is CASTPTPFGYGYTF.

CDR3 loop: CASRGASGGAKNIQYF. Written as DNA, the CDR3 is TGTGCCAGCAGGGGAGCTAGCGGCGGGGCCAAAAACATTCAGTACTTC. The V and J genes are TRBV28 and TRBJ2-4; 7 bases are a match to TRBD2. The V and J ends lost 6 bases and 1 base, in that order; junction bases with no gene match: 9. The germline CDR1 and CDR2 sequences are MDHEN and SYDVKM. The CDR3 is made up of 16 amino acids.

This clone was observed a single time. V gene TRBV28 combines with J gene TRBJ1-5, with 7 bases aligning to TRBD1. Germline assignment: CDR1 MDHEN and CDR2 SYDVKM. This CDR3 is 14 amino acids long. V dropped 4 bases and J dropped 10; count of bases not matched to a gene: 10. Here the CDR3 DNA reads TGTGCCAGCAGTTCGACAGGGATTGCCAATCCCCAGCATTTT. Amino acid sequence: CASSSTGIANPQHF.

This chain links TRBV10-3 with TRBJ1-1, with TRBD1 matching over 8 bases. CDR1 is ENHRY, CDR2 SYGVKD, per germline. Trimming cost V 10 bases and J 4 bases; bases outside gene matches: 8. CDR3 length equals 13 residues. CDR3 coding DNA: TGTGCCACGGGAATAACAGGGGGCACTGAAGCTTTCTTT. This encodes CATGITGGTEAFF.

This clone was counted a few times. The DNA of the CDR3 is TGTGCCAGCAGCTTAAGCTCCGGGAGGAATTCACCCCTCCACTTT. Its translation is CASSLSSGRNSPLHF. The chain has TRBV11-1 and TRBJ1-6; D is ambiguous. V was clipped by 2 bases and J by 7 bases, with 12 bases between them. Germline V gene data show CDR1 as SGHAT and CDR2 as FQDESV (reference sequence). The CDR3 has 15 residues.

The V gene is TRBV2, the J gene TRBJ2-7; 7 positions match TRBD2. The CDR3 consists of 15 residues. Trimming at V came to 7 bases and at J to 3 bases, leaving 12 bases not matched to a gene. The germline gives CDR1 SNHLY, CDR2 FYNNEI. Here the CDR3 reads CASKVDGGSGYEQYF. DNA for the CDR3: TGTGCCAGCAAGGTGGACGGCGGGAGCGGCTACGAGCAGTACTTC.

V usage is TRBV4-1 and J usage is TRBJ1-1; D is ambiguous. CDR1 MGHRA and CDR2 YSYEKL come from the germline V gene. The CDR3 sequence is 19 residues long. V gave up 0 bases and J gave up 4 bases, with 24 bases separating them. The CDR3 spells CASSQDRSSTAKDGTEAFF. CDR3 nucleotide sequence: TGCGCCAGCAGCCAAGATCGATCTAGCACAGCGAAGGATGGCACTGAAGCTTTCTTT.